The rows below give T cell receptor beta chains drawn from one sample of a study of cytomegalovirus exposure and HLA in healthy donors. Assay used: immunoSEQ multiplex PCR; TCRdb lists only in-frame clones, some missing. In the table there are 300,000 or so clones, 88% of which are singletons. The sequenced sample was PBMCs. Source of these receptors: a young man in good health and CMV-seronegative. Each CDR3 is given without its conserved first and last residue.

TRBJ1-2 | TRBV25-1 | ASSPYGQNRYGYT
TRBJ2-7 | TRBV4-1 | ASMSGTGGHEQY
TRBJ2-6 | TRBV14 | ASSQARSSGANVLT
TRBJ1-1 | TRBV4-1 | ASSRGSVTPGAF
TRBJ1-1 | TRBV25-1 | ASSEYGGGGEAF
TRBJ2-5 | TRBV5-1 | ASSLGRGVAVQETQY
TRBJ1-2 | TRBV7-9 | ASIGQGGHYGYT
TRBJ2-5 | TRBV11-2 | ASSSDRRETQY
TRBJ1-1 | TRBV6-5 | ASSYEQGANTEAF
TRBJ1-5 | TRBV2 | ASSRGQGSYQPQH
TRBJ2-1 | TRBV6-6 | ASSYSDSPNEQF
TRBJ2-7 | TRBV10-2 | ASRDRVYEQY
TRBJ2-7 | TRBV7-2 | ASSSQTSGGYEQY
TRBJ1-1 | TRBV5-4 | ASSPRTDLNTEAF
TRBJ1-5 | TRBV7-9 | ASQQGAGQPQH
TRBJ2-1 | TRBV5-4 | ASSLEAGRDEQF
TRBJ2-1 | TRBV5-1 | ASSVWKAGGPRNEQF
TRBJ2-1 | TRBV7-6 | ASSLVVVERRAYNEQF
TRBJ2-3 | TRBV12-5 | ASGLSTLGGRHSTDTQY
TRBJ2-7 | TRBV5-6 | ASSLVFASGGTVYEQY
TRBJ1-5 | TRBV4-3 | ASSEGQADQPQH
TRBJ2-7 | TRBV27 | ASSLSGAAYEQY
TRBJ2-1 | TRBV6-4 | ASSDALEGENEQF
TRBJ1-2 | TRBV9 | ASSAQGPDYGYT
TRBJ1-6 | TRBV4-1 | ASSQEGAQGGNSPLH
TRBJ2-7 | TRBV7-9 | ASSFRTGSYEQY
TRBJ1-1 | TRBV14 | ASSQGRGPTEAF
TRBJ2-1 | TRBV7-2 | ASSFPRGLASYNEQF
TRBJ1-4 | TRBV6-6 | ASSPGQGAGEKLF
TRBJ2-2 | TRBV19 | ASSIRTSRGNTGELF
TRBJ2-5 | TRBV7-2 | ASSPLGVTGGLETQY
TRBJ2-1 | TRBV11-3 | ASSLDRNEQF
TRBJ1-2 | TRBV6-6 | ASSYSLGQDSGYT
TRBJ1-4 | TRBV28 | ASRGSRSWSEKLF
TRBJ2-7 | TRBV6-5 | ASSWGNRGINEQY
TRBJ2-7 | TRBV5-1 | ASSLSTGGYEQY
TRBJ2-3 | TRBV7-2 | ASSLLGGGALTDTQY